This T cell receptor (beta chain) was retrieved from a study of CD4 T cells in relation to SARS-CoV-2 and coronaviruses. A word on this clone: What it binds is not known.

J gave up 4 bases and V 1 base, and 5 bases lay outside the gene matches. Germline CDR1 reads LGHDT; CDR2 reads YNNKEL (reference sequence). The CDR3 contains 15 residues. This table comes from immunoSEQ multiplex PCR, and its TCRdb copy is limited to in-frame clones, with some not included. The sample records just over 35,000 clones, over 60% being singletons. The clonotype comes from an adult with COVID-19. This rearrangement joins TRBV3-1 (or the pseudogene TRBV3-2) to TRBJ2-5; 8 positions agree with TRBD2. Sequencing input: memory CD4+ T cells from PBMCs, cultured in vitro. This chain's CDR3 is CASSQGLAGRETQYF. CDR3 nucleotides: TGTGCCAGCAGCCAAGGTTTAGCGGGAAGAGAGACCCAGTACTTC.